A selection of T cell receptor beta chains follows, all from one sample in a study of glioma-infiltrating T cells after dendritic cell vaccination. Assay: immunoSEQ multiplex PCR; the TCRdb copy retains only in-frame clones and omits some. The sample lists nearly 85,000 clones, approximately 90% occurring once. Material: blood, obtained before dendritic cell vaccination. Receptors were obtained from a human donor with glioblastoma. CDR3s include the opening cysteine and the closing phenylalanine or tryptophan. D genes are given only for firm matches. Some rows have no size entry. The others give once, few or many, or a class for an expanded clone.

J gene	V gene	D gene	clone size	CDR3 DNA	CDR3 protein
TRBJ1-2	TRBV5-8	TRBD1	-	TGTGCCAGCAGCTTGACCGGACAGGGGAACTATGGCTACACCTTC	CASSLTGQGNYGYTF
TRBJ2-2	TRBV9	-	-	TGTGCCAGCAGCGTAGTCGGGACACCCGAGGCCGGGGAGCTGTTTTTT	CASSVVGTPEAGELFF
TRBJ2-3	TRBV6-5	-	-	TGTGCCAGCAGTTACGGCTTTACGCAGTATTTT	CASSYGFTQYF
TRBJ2-3	TRBV6-6	-	-	TGTGCCAGCAGTACCCCAGGTAGCGACTCCACAGATACGCAGTATTTT	CASSTPGSDSTDTQYF
TRBJ2-7	TRBV4-2	TRBD2	few	TGTGCCAGCAGCCAAGGTATAGCGGGAGAGGGTTACGAGCAGTACTTC	CASSQGIAGEGYEQYF
TRBJ1-1	TRBV5-5	TRBD1	-	TGTGCCAGCAGCTACACAGGGGTCCCGAACACTGAAGCTTTCTTT	CASSYTGVPNTEAFF
TRBJ2-1	TRBV29-1	-	-	TGCAGCGTTTTAGACTCACGCCACAATGAGCAGTTCTTC	CSVLDSRHNEQFF
TRBJ2-2	TRBV7-3	TRBD2	-	TGTGCCAGCAGCTTAGTACGGGGGGGGAACACCGGGGAGCTGTTTTTT	CASSLVRGGNTGELFF
TRBJ1-6	TRBV5-4	TRBD1	-	TGTGCCAGCAGCCTCAGACAGGGGGCTAATTCACCCCTCCACTTT	CASSLRQGANSPLHF
TRBJ2-1	TRBV12-5	-	once	TGTGCTAGTGGTATAGGGGGGGGTAATGAGCAGTTCTTC	CASGIGGGNEQFF
TRBJ2-1	TRBV9	-	once	TGTGCCAGCTCCAGAGGGGGAAGCTCCTACAATGAGCAGTTCTTC	CASSRGGSSYNEQFF
TRBJ1-5	TRBV23-1	-	-	TGCGCAGCGGGGGGAGGGGGCAATCAGCCCCAGCATTTT	CAAGGGGNQPQHF
TRBJ1-2	TRBV7-8	TRBD1	-	TGTGCCAGCAGCGGGACAGTTACCTATGGCTACACCTTC	CASSGTVTYGYTF
TRBJ2-5	TRBV4-1	TRBD1	-	TGCGCCAGCAGCCGGGACAGTATCCAAGAGACCCAGTACTTC	CASSRDSIQETQYF
TRBJ1-2	TRBV5-4	-	-	TGTGCCAGCAGCTTAACAACAGGAGCTAACTATGGCTACACCTTC	CASSLTTGANYGYTF
TRBJ2-7	TRBV19	TRBD1	-	TGTGCCAGTAGTGGCGCCAGGGGGCACGAGCAGTACTTC	CASSGARGHEQYF
TRBJ2-5	TRBV6-1	-	-	TGTGCCAGCAGTGAACGGGGGAGTGGGGAGACCCAGTACTTC	CASSERGSGETQYF
TRBJ2-7	TRBV29-1	TRBD1	once	TGCAGCGCCTGGACAGGGATCGGCTACGAGCAGTACTTC	CSAWTGIGYEQYF
TRBJ2-7	TRBV11-3	TRBD1	-	TGTGCCAGCAGCTCCGGGACAGGACCCTACGAGCAGTACTTC	CASSSGTGPYEQYF